The sequence of this TCR beta chain was determined in a study of blood T cell repertoires in COVID-19. Study-level information: The study drew acute and convalescent COVID-19 samples from the United States, Italy and Spain. Sources were T cells, B-cell-depleted T cells, or PBMCs; the material itself was cDNA or gDNA.

From germline, CDR1 is MNHNY and CDR2 SVGAGI (reference sequence). The length of the CDR3 is 14 residues. The V and J ends lost 6 bases and 5 bases respectively, with 13 bases between them. Authors' methods: Amplified reference gene primers provided the basis for estimating nucleated cell counts. Measured with immunoSEQ multiplex PCR; TCRdb has only the in-frame clones, and not every one. V, J and clone size were drawn from that table, and D and trimming were deduced from the DNA. The sample holds a few hundred thousand clones; approximately 90% are singletons and the top ten take about an eighth. The chain joins TRBV6-6 to TRBJ2-2; weak D call: TRBD1 (6 bases). This receptor was taken from a woman between 18 and 29 years old who had recovered from COVID-19. The sequenced sample was peripheral blood. The chain's CDR3 is CASSRDGTTGELFF. CDR3 bases: TGTGCCAGCAGCCGGGACGGGACAACCGGGGAGCTGTTTTTT.